This TCR beta chain appears in the sequencing data of a study of blood T cell repertoires in COVID-19. Data came from immunoSEQ multiplex PCR; TCRdb stores just in-frame clones and leaves some out. Altogether a few hundred thousand clones are present, roughly 90% being singletons, with the ten largest covering 1.2%. CDR1 and CDR2 (germline): MNHEY, SMNVEV (reference sequence). The CDR3 covers 16 residues. V lost 7 bases to trimming and J lost 7 bases; unmatched junction nucleotides: 17. The V call is TRBV27, the J call TRBJ1-2; 8 bases align to TRBD1. Material for sequencing was peripheral blood. The sequence came from a man aged 35 to 55 with acute or convalescent COVID-19. In nucleotides, the CDR3 is TGTGCCAGCACCCCAAAGGGTCAGGGGGCTTTGGGTGGCTACACCTTC. This translates into CASTPKGQGALGGYTF.